This TCR beta chain was sequenced for a study of T cell responses to AZD1222 COVID-19 vaccine. About the study: Pooling covered second doses at about 4 or about 12 weeks.

The CDR3 runs 13 residues. Germline values: CDR1 MNHEY, CDR2 SVGAGI. Trimming cost V 7 bases and J 1 base, with 10 bases left between them. Sequencing used immunoSEQ multiplex PCR; TCRdb keeps in-frame clones, though not all of them. The sample carries roughly 150,000 clones, roughly 92% recorded once. The V call is TRBV6-5, the J call TRBJ1-1, with D maybe TRBD1 (5 bases). This clonotype was sampled from an adult in good health. The specimen comprised peripheral blood, sampled on day 0 of AZD1222 vaccination. The CDR3 DNA follows: TGTGCCAGCACCTTCGACAGGAACACTGAAGCTTTCTTT. Encoded protein: CASTFDRNTEAFF.